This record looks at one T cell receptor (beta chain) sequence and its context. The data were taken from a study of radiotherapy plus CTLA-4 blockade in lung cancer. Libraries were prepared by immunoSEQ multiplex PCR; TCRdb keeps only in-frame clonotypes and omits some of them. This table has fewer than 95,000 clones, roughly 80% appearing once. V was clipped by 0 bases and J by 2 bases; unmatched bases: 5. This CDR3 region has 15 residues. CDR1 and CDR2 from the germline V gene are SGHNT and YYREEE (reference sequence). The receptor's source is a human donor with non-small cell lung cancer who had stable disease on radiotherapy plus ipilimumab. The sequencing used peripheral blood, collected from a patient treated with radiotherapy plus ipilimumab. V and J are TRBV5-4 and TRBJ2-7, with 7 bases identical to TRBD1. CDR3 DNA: TGTGCCAGCAGCTTGGGTGGTCAGGGGGCCTACGAGCAGTACTTC. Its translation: CASSLGGQGAYEQYF.